A selection of T cell receptor beta chains follows, all from one sample in a study of blood T cell repertoires in COVID-19. Repertoires were generated with immunoSEQ multiplex PCR, while TCRdb's copy carries only in-frame clones and drops some. The data show some 250,000 clones, approximately 84% seen once. The sample comprised peripheral blood. The receptor source for this set is a woman aged 25 to 45 who had recovered from COVID-19. Both conserved end residues are part of each CDR3. Fields, in order: V gene, clone size, J gene, D gene, CDR3 DNA, CDR3 protein. D genes are given only for firm matches. Not every row has a clone size; where given, it reads once, few, many or a size class.

TRBV11-2	once	TRBJ2-5	TRBD2	TGTGCCAGCAGCTCGGATTCTAGCGGGCAAGAGACCCAGTACTTC	CASSSDSSGQETQYF
TRBV9	.	TRBJ2-1	.	TGTGCCAGCAGCGTAGTGGCCACGTACAATGAGCAGTTCTTC	CASSVVATYNEQFF
TRBV6-2/TRBV6-3	.	TRBJ1-5	TRBD1	TGTGCCAGCAGTGGACAGGGGGGGAGGAATCAGCCCCAGCATTTT	CASSGQGGRNQPQHF
TRBV5-1	.	TRBJ2-3	.	TGCGCCAGCAGCTTAAGTAGTAATGTATTAGCAGATACGCAGTATTTT	CASSLSSNVLADTQYF
TRBV29-1	.	TRBJ2-7	TRBD1	TGCAGCGTTGAAATATGGAACAGGGGAGACTACGAGCAGTACTTC	CSVEIWNRGDYEQYF
TRBV4-1	.	TRBJ1-1	.	TGCGCCAGCAGGAAGGAGTTCATGAACACTGAAGCTTTCTTT	CASRKEFMNTEAFF
TRBV27	.	TRBJ1-4	.	TGTGCCAGCAGTTTACCAGGGGCTGAAAAACTGTTTTTT	CASSLPGAEKLFF
TRBV4-3	once	TRBJ1-2	.	TGCGCCAGCAGCCAAGATATGACATCTGATGGCTACACCTTC	CASSQDMTSDGYTF
TRBV9	.	TRBJ2-7	.	TGTGCCAGCAGCGTTGGTAGTGAGACGCGGGAGCAGTACTTC	CASSVGSETREQYF
TRBV4-2	.	TRBJ1-1	TRBD1	TGTGCCAGCAGCCGAAGACAGGGGGACGCGGGGACTTTCTTT	CASSRRQGDAGTFF
TRBV27	.	TRBJ2-7	TRBD1	TGTGCCAGCTCACTTTCAGGGGACAGCTTCTACGAGCAGTACTTC	CASSLSGDSFYEQYF
TRBV6-5	.	TRBJ2-7	.	TGTGCCAGCAGTTTACCGGGGTATAGGGATACGGACGAGCAGTACTTC	CASSLPGYRDTDEQYF
TRBV6-5	.	TRBJ2-2	.	TGTGCCAGCAGTTATATGCAGGGGAACACCGGGGAGCTGTTTTTT	CASSYMQGNTGELFF
TRBV5-1	.	TRBJ2-3	.	TGCGCCAGCAGCTCCCCCCTTGGGCTCACAGATACGCAGTATTTT	CASSSPLGLTDTQYF
TRBV5-1	.	TRBJ2-2	.	TGCGCCAGCAGCTTCTCGACAGGGAACACCGGGGAGCTGTTTTTT	CASSFSTGNTGELFF
TRBV20-1	.	TRBJ2-1	TRBD1	TGCAGTGCTCCCGCTGGGACAGGGGATTTCTTC	CSAPAGTGDFF
TRBV6-5	.	TRBJ1-3	.	TGTGCCAGCAGTTACTCAGGGGCTGGAAACACCATATATTTT	CASSYSGAGNTIYF
TRBV12-5	.	TRBJ1-5	.	TGTGCTAGCCAAAAGAGACAGTTTCTTAGCAATCAGCCCCAGCATTTT	CASQKRQFLSNQPQHF
TRBV9	.	TRBJ1-2	.	TGTGCCAGCAGCCCACGGGGGGAGTCCCTAAACTATGGCTACACCTTC	CASSPRGESLNYGYTF